This TCR beta chain comes out of a study of shared clonotypes between healthy human individuals. Overall study findings and caveats: Naive subsets generally exceeded memory subsets in estimated richness. Though the depth was large, rarefaction showed that sorted-subset sequencing was incomplete.

Libraries were prepared by immunoSEQ multiplex PCR; TCRdb keeps only in-frame clonotypes and omits some of them. This sample has some 2,500,000 clones, with 80% to 95% found just once. This CDR3 has 13 residues. The germline V gene encodes CDR1 ENHRY and CDR2 SYGVKD. V lost 4 bases and J 6 bases, leaving 10 bases between the germline ends. Researchers partitioned CD4+ cells into CD45RA+ naive and CD45RA-negative memory subsets. Comments on this clone: Its matching antigen is unknown.

Material for sequencing was naive CD4+ T cells from PBMCs. Subset noted: CD45RA+ positively selected. The sequence was obtained from a man aged 18 to 29 in good health. Some clones in this sample may be carry-over from other donors' samples. The chain has TRBV10-3 and TRBJ1-3, with TRBD1 as a possible D gene (5 bases). Here the CDR3 reads CAISGGRANTIYF. CDR3 nucleotide sequence: TGTGCCATCAGTGGAGGCAGGGCAAACACCATATATTTT.